This TCR beta chain was captured in a study of CD8 T cells in ankylosing spondylitis. Findings and caveats of the study: Both synovial fluid and blood in reactive arthritis had previously been reported to carry some motif variants. Disease-linked clones reportedly concentrated significantly in matched ankylosing spondylitis synovial fluid. Within peripheral blood, clones linked to disease were CD8+ and relatively rare. In ankylosing spondylitis blood, a motif of seven to nine highly homologous TCR beta variants appeared characteristic.

A word on this clonotype: What it recognizes is unknown.

Using quantitative 5'-RACE with molecular barcodes, the authors made TCR beta libraries. Via MiXCR, TCRdb re-called the 5' RACE reads, giving one row per CDR3 protein. The table lists under 950,000 distinct CDR3 sequences, 15% to 20% of them singletons. With 0 bases removed from V and 4 bases from J, the gap between germline ends came to 9 bases. Per the germline V gene, CDR1 is KGHDR and CDR2 is SFDVKD. This CDR3 is 15 amino acids long. Input material: blood, either unsorted or a sorted T cell fraction (not recorded which). The clonotype was recovered from a male donor with ankylosing spondylitis. This chain links TRBV24-1 with TRBJ2-1; weak D call: TRBD2 (6 bases). The CDR3, as DNA: TGTGCCACCAGTGATTTGGGTGCGGGATACAATGAGCAGTTCTTC. This gives the protein CATSDLGAGYNEQFF.